The present T cell receptor (beta chain) was sequenced within a study of blood T cell repertoires in COVID-19 (dated by TCRdb to the early 2020s). For context, the study as a whole: Samples covering the acute and convalescent phases of COVID-19 were provided by collaborators in the United States, Italy and Spain. The sample metadata nearly always contained a de-identified subject ID, COVID-19 status, age in years and sex. The prospective study material was composed of cDNA or gDNA derived from T cells, B-cell-depleted T cells, or PBMCs. Where available, HLA class I and class II types were taken from metadata supplied by the sample provider and were not determined by assay-based typing. Subjects who had been exposed to COVID-19, were actively infected with it, or had recovered from it provided the deeply sampled blood TCRbeta repertoires that made up the dataset. Samples came from the ongoing ImmuneRACE study (first 160 participants) plus 1,254 subjects from 6 global collaborators. The repertoires were released in a freely available public database intended as a resource for research on the immune response to SARS-CoV-2.

Participants in the prospective study were enrolled through a virtual design, were aged roughly 18 to 90 years, and lived in roughly 26 United States geographic areas. In the prospective study, cohorts were assigned on the basis of participant-reported clinical history obtained from a screening survey and a study questionnaire. Recovered participants in ImmuneRACE Cohort 3 were defined as having two consecutive negative NP/OP PCR tests, clearance from a healthcare professional, or resolution of symptoms. Mobile phlebotomists in the prospective study collected whole blood, serum and a nasopharyngeal or oropharyngeal swab from every participant. Prospective study participants could optionally give additional blood draws and questionnaires over a 2-month period. Before DNA extraction, prospective study blood samples were shipped either frozen or at room temperature. As to this clone: Its antigen is unknown. No much larger clone exists at a distance of one base, and base qualities are not known.

General findings and caveats noted by the study authors: The amount of clinical and demographic metadata varied by source and participant and was provided uncurated.

The CDR3 sequence holds 14 residues, the cysteine and phenylalanine included. Only the CDR3 portion is preserved as DNA: 42 bases, with reading frame beginning at the first base. Relative to germline, V is 3 bases shorter and J is 8 bases shorter, with 13 bases between their ends. From a lookup of the germline V gene (reference sequence), CDR1 and CDR2 are MNHEY and SMNVEV. TCRbeta CDR3 regions were amplified from genomic DNA by means of the immunoSEQ Assay, a bias-controlled multiplex PCR. The paper's data handling went like this. The number of nucleated cells in each sample was estimated from the amplification of reference gene primers within the assay. Sequence reads were collapsed and filtered to measure the absolute abundance of every unique TCRbeta CDR3 rearrangement. Productive Simpson clonality was computed per sample as the square root of Simpson's diversity index over productive rearrangements. As stored in TCRdb, this immuneACCESS dataset retains in-frame rearrangements with V and J assigned. A fraction of the clones does not appear; measured against another copy, unresolved V genes explain less than half of the discrepancy, and the remainder lacks a known reason. The V and J calls and clone size were taken over from that table, and D and trimming were inferred from the DNA. Across this sample there are 350,000 to 550,000 clones, with approximately 90% seen only once. The ten largest clonotypes hold 0.95% to 1.2% of the sample.

The chain is assembled from TRBV27 and TRBJ1-4, and perhaps TRBD1 as D gene, on 5 matching bases. This sequence originates from a young man who had recovered from COVID-19. Sequenced input: PBMCs or T cells enriched from blood (not recorded which). The CDR3 protein: CASSFGTGVEKLFF. The base sequence is TGTGCCAGCAGTTTTGGGACTGGGGTGGAAAAACTGTTTTTT.